The 27 T cell receptor beta chains reported below all come from one sample, sequenced in a study of blood T cell repertoires in COVID-19. Sequencing was performed with immunoSEQ multiplex PCR; in TCRdb, only in-frame clones are kept and a portion is missing. The sample has about 180,000 clones; 80% to 90% are singletons. Sequencing used peripheral blood. The source of these receptors is a human donor with active or convalescent COVID-19. The donor label of this sample is uncertain.

This chain uses TRBV15 with TRBJ2-7, with 9 nucleotides matching TRBD2. V was pared by 6 bases and J by 0 bases, with 6 bases of the junction left unmatched. Germline assignment: CDR1 LNHNV and CDR2 YYDKDF (reference sequence). The CDR3 sequence is 15 residues long. The CDR3 sequence is CATRNSGGNSYEQYF. DNA for the CDR3: TGTGCCACCAGAAATAGCGGGGGAAACTCCTACGAGCAGTACTTC.

V and J are TRBV6-5 and TRBJ1-1; no clear D. The CDR3 is made up of 14 amino acids. The V end was cut by 5 bases, the J end by 5 bases, with 15 bases between. CDR1 is MNHEY, CDR2 SVGAGI, per germline. Here the CDR3 DNA reads TGTGCCAGCAGTCTCCAGCAAAAGAGGACTGAAGCTTTCTTT. It specifies CASSLQQKRTEAFF.

CDR3: CASSLGGGLGAQHF. The CDR3 nucleotides are TGTGCCAGCAGCTTGGGTGGGGGCTTAGGGGCCCAGCATTTT. V gene TRBV5-5 combines with J gene TRBJ1-5; a weak D match, TRBD1 (6 bases). CDR1 and CDR2 from the germline V gene are SGHKS and YYEKEE (reference sequence). This CDR3 has 14 amino acids. V was trimmed by 0 bases and J by 11 bases, leaving 15 bases between them.

The V and J genes are TRBV5-8 and TRBJ2-7; 10 bases align to TRBD1. CDR3 length equals 15 residues. Trimming cost V 2 bases and J 3 bases; bases outside gene matches: 5. CDR1 is SGHTS and CDR2 is YDEGEE in the germline V gene. CDR3 coding DNA: TGTGCCAGCAGCTTACGACGGACAGGGGGCTACGAGCAGTACTTC. Its translation is CASSLRRTGGYEQYF.

The rearrangement joins TRBV9 to TRBJ2-5; D possibly corresponds to TRBD1 (8 bases). V lost 3 bases and J 6 bases, leaving 12 bases between the germline ends. Germline loops: CDR1 SGDLS, CDR2 YYNGEE. There are 13 residues in the CDR3. The CDR3 coding sequence is TGTGCCAGCAGCGACAGGGGGGGCCAGACCCAGTACTTC. Translating gives CASSDRGGQTQYF.

V and J are TRBV28 and TRBJ1-6, with D tentatively TRBD1 (5 bases). Germline V gives CDR1 MDHEN, CDR2 SYDVKM. The length of the CDR3 is 17 residues. V was pared by 5 bases and J by 2 bases, with 16 bases between. The chain's CDR3 is CASSPGDGRAYNSPLHF. Written as DNA, the CDR3 is TGTGCCAGCAGTCCCGGGGACGGGAGGGCCTATAATTCACCCCTCCACTTT.

The chain carries TRBV12-3 or TRBV12-4 and TRBJ1-1, with D possibly TRBD1 on 6 matching bases. The CDR3 is 12 residues long. V was cut by 8 bases and J by 4 bases, with 11 bases left in between. This CDR3 is CASEGVGTEAFF. For the CDR3, the DNA is TGTGCCAGCGAGGGGGTCGGCACTGAAGCTTTCTTT.

The chain employs TRBV7-3 and TRBJ2-3; 10 bases align to TRBD2. This CDR3 comprises 17 residues. V was pared by 2 bases and J by 7 bases, with 12 bases of the junction left unmatched. Germline V CDR1 and CDR2: SGHTA, FQGTGA. CDR3 in amino acids: CASSLVYIAGGPNTQYF. DNA of the CDR3: TGTGCCAGCAGCTTAGTTTATATAGCGGGAGGCCCCAATACGCAGTATTTT.

The chain employs TRBV15 and TRBJ2-7; possible D gene TRBD2, 7 bases. Germline loops: CDR1 LNHNV, CDR2 YYDKDF (reference sequence). V lost 0 bases to trimming and J lost 3 bases, with 18 bases between them. CDR3 length: 17 amino acids. Here the CDR3 DNA reads TGTGCCACCAGCAGAGATATTATCGGCGGGGGCGGCTACGAGCAGTACTTC. This encodes CATSRDIIGGGGYEQYF.

The gene calls are TRBV6-5 and TRBJ2-5; D gene ambiguous. The CDR3 contains 11 residues. Trimming stripped 6 bases from V and 3 bases from J, with 5 bases between. Per the germline V gene, CDR1 is MNHEY and CDR2 is SVGAGI. CDR3 bases: TGTGCCAGCAGAGAGGAAGAGACCCAGTACTTC. Protein: CASREEETQYF.

The V and J genes are TRBV19 and TRBJ1-6; D possibly corresponds to TRBD1 (6 bases). The CDR3 length is 15 residues. Trimming removed 5 bases at V and 8 bases at J, with 16 bases between. The germline V gene has CDR1 LNHDA and CDR2 SQIVND (reference sequence). The CDR3 nucleotides read TGTGCCAGTAGTGGGGGCTGGGAGGGTTATTCACCCCTCCACTTT. Translation gives CASSGGWEGYSPLHF.

The chain joins TRBV27 to TRBJ2-7, with 12 bases lining up with TRBD2. CDR1 is MNHEY and CDR2 is SMNVEV in the germline V gene (reference sequence). Losses at the gene ends were 2 bases for V and 3 bases for J; bases not matched to a gene: 17. The length of the CDR3 is 20 residues. CDR3 amino acids: CASSLHPRTSGIPGIYEQYF. For the CDR3, the DNA is TGTGCCAGCAGTTTACACCCTCGGACTAGCGGGATCCCGGGAATCTACGAGCAGTACTTC.

The chain uses TRBV4-1 and TRBJ2-3; 10 positions agree with TRBD2. J was trimmed by 2 bases and V by 0 bases; bases with no gene match: 8. CDR1 and CDR2 from the germline V gene are MGHRA and YSYEKL. The CDR3 loop spans 18 amino acids. The CDR3: CASSQDMFLAGATDTQYF. CDR3 DNA: TGCGCCAGCAGCCAAGATATGTTCCTAGCGGGGGCCACAGATACGCAGTATTTT.

The V gene is TRBV5-6, the J gene TRBJ1-6; 8 bases are a match to TRBD1. There are 17 residues in the CDR3. V was clipped by 2 bases and J by 0 bases; unmatched bases: 4. CDR1 SGHDT and CDR2 YYEEEE come from the germline V gene. The DNA of the CDR3 is TGTGCCAGCAGCTTCCCGCAGGGGGCCTCCTATAATTCACCCCTCCACTTT. Protein product: CASSFPQGASYNSPLHF.

The table lists this clone with a few counts. CDR3 region: CATSFALEYEAFF. The DNA of the CDR3 is TGTGCCACCAGCTTTGCACTCGAGTATGAAGCTTTCTTT. The chain has TRBV15 and TRBJ1-1; no clear D. The CDR3 spans 13 residues. The germline V gene has CDR1 LNHNV and CDR2 YYDKDF (reference sequence). Trimming shortened V by 5 bases and J by 7 bases, and 14 bases separated the two germline ends.

The rearrangement uses TRBV21-1 and TRBJ2-7; the DNA was not compared with TRBD2, the D call given in the table. TRBV21-1 is a pseudogene locus. The CDR3 loop spans 14 amino acids. CDR3 in amino acids: CAGGSGVGTYEQYF. The CDR3 bases are TGTGCCGGTGGGTCGGGGGTTGGCACCTACGAGCAGTACTTC.

As regards this clone: Other DNA sequences in the same sample also yield this CDR3. The V and J genes are TRBV7-3 and TRBJ2-5, with 15 bases fitting TRBD2. The CDR3 length is 16 residues. The germline CDR1 and CDR2 sequences are SGHTA and FQGTGA. V lost 2 bases to trimming and J lost 2 bases; unmatched junction nucleotides: 0. The CDR3 spells CASSLGLAGGQETQYF. CDR3 sequence (DNA): TGTGCCAGCAGCTTAGGACTAGCGGGGGGGCAAGAGACCCAGTACTTC.

The V call is TRBV6-2 or TRBV6-3, the J call TRBJ2-5, with 12 bases matching TRBD2. V shed 5 bases and J 7 bases; nucleotides not matched to a gene: 2. CDR3 size: 13 residues. Germline assignment: CDR1 MNHEY and CDR2 SVGEGT. The CDR3 coding sequence is TGTGCCAGCAGTGGGACTAGCGGGTGGACCCAGTACTTC. Its translation is CASSGTSGWTQYF.

V and J are TRBV7-8 and TRBJ2-4; tentatively, D is TRBD2 (6 bases). Trimming pared 2 bases from V and 8 bases from J, leaving 16 bases between. CDR3 length equals 15 residues. Germline V gene lookup returns CDR1 SGHVS and CDR2 FQNEAQ. CDR3 nucleotide sequence: TGTGCCAGCAGCTTAACACTAGCCTCAGCGGACATTCAGTACTTC. Its protein is CASSLTLASADIQYF.

The V and J genes are TRBV27 and TRBJ2-2; D ambiguous. The length of the CDR3 is 12 residues. Deletions cut 6 bases from V and 7 bases from J, with 9 bases between. CDR1 and CDR2 from the germline V gene are MNHEY and SMNVEV (reference sequence). The CDR3 protein is CASRLSVGELFF. CDR3 coding DNA: TGTGCCAGCAGGCTAAGCGTCGGGGAGCTGTTTTTT.

The rearrangement uses TRBV7-2 and TRBJ2-7; 11 positions agree with TRBD2. From germline, CDR1 is SGHTA and CDR2 FQGNSA. J lost 2 bases, V lost 5 bases, and 5 bases had no gene match. This CDR3 comprises 15 residues. For the CDR3, the DNA is TGTGCCAGCAGCAAACTAGCGGGAGTCCCCTACGAGCAGTACTTC. Protein product: CASSKLAGVPYEQYF. Combining the CDR3 with reference TRBV7-2 and TRBJ2-7 gives the whole variable domain GAGVSQSPSNKVTEKGKDVELRCDPISGHTALYWYRQSLGQGLEFLIYFQGNSAPDKSGLPSDRFSAERTGGSVSTLTIQRTQQEDSAVYLCASSKLAGVPYEQYFGPGTRLTVT.

The gene calls are TRBV30 and TRBJ2-2; D might be TRBD1 (5 bases). The germline V gene encodes CDR1 GTSNPN and CDR2 SVGIG (reference sequence). With 2 bases removed from V and 3 bases from J, the gap between germline ends came to 13 bases. The CDR3 runs to 15 residues. CDR3 coding DNA: TGTGCCTGGAGTCTTGACAGCGCCTACACCGGGGAGCTGTTTTTT. It specifies CAWSLDSAYTGELFF.

This clone was seen only a few times. One end of the junction does not line up with germline, which may come from a read error. This chain links TRBV7-2 with TRBJ2-7; maybe TRBD2 (7 bases). In germline, CDR1 is SGHTA, CDR2 FQGNSA. This CDR3 region has 13 residues. CDR3 region: CASSLERGQHPSW. CDR3 DNA sequence: TGTGCCAGCAGCTTAGAGCGGGGACAACACCCTTCCTGG.

J is TRBJ2-1 and V is TRBV5-4, with 15 bases fitting TRBD2. The CDR3 is 16 amino acids. V trimming: 5 bases; J trimming: 8 bases; junction bases outside the gene matches: 8. CDR1 and CDR2 from the germline V gene are SGHNT and YYREEE (reference sequence). The CDR3 coding sequence is TGTGCCAGCAGTTCCGGGACTAGCGGGAGGAGCTATGAGCAGTTCTTC. Encoded protein: CASSSGTSGRSYEQFF.

The V call is TRBV24-1, the J call TRBJ2-3; 9 nucleotides match TRBD1. Per germline, CDR1 KGHDR and CDR2 SFDVKD. Trimming removed 7 bases from V and 4 bases from J; junction bases left unmatched: 11. The CDR3 is 16 residues long. The CDR3 DNA is TGTGCCACCAGCGACCCCGGGACAGGGATCGCAGATACGCAGTATTTT. Translation: CATSDPGTGIADTQYF.

The V gene is TRBV7-2, the J gene TRBJ2-3, with D tentatively TRBD1 (5 bases). The length of the CDR3 is 15 residues. Trimming removed 4 bases at V and 4 bases at J, with 15 bases between. Looked up from germline, CDR1 is SGHTA and CDR2 is FQGNSA. In DNA form, the CDR3 reads TGTGCCAGCAGCTCCAACGGGCAGGGTGCAGATACGCAGTATTTT. Its translation: CASSSNGQGADTQYF.

The chain combines TRBV6-2 or TRBV6-3 with TRBJ1-5; 7 bases align to TRBD1. The CDR3 is 15 residues long. The trim removed 5 bases at V and 2 bases at J, leaving 6 bases unmatched. The germline CDR1 and CDR2 sequences are MNHEY and SVGEGT. The DNA for the CDR3 is TGTGCCAGCAGTGCAGGGGGTTTGGGCAATCAGCCCCAGCATTTT. It translates to CASSAGGLGNQPQHF.